This T cell receptor beta chain was captured in a study of T cells in Graves' hyperthyroidism and ophthalmopathy. This clonotype was observed a handful of times. The CDR3 sequence is 15 residues long. Between the trimmed V and J ends, which lost 3 bases and 0 bases, there was a span of 9 bases. Amplification of TCR beta CDR3 regions was performed using RNA transcripts as template. TCR CDR3 regions were first amplified by RT-PCR with HTBI primers. TCRdb analysed the multiplex PCR reads with MiXCR anew, one entry per CDR3 protein. The data contain some 760,000 distinct CDR3 sequences, around 15% of them singletons.

Sequences were obtained from blood. This clonotype originated in a woman aged 18-29 years with Graves' hyperthyroidism. V is TRBV12-3 or TRBV12-4 and J is TRBJ2-1; possibly TRBD1 or TRBD2 for D (6 bases each). The CDR3 region is CASSFGGLSYNEQFF. In nucleotides, the CDR3 is TGTGCCAGCAGTTTTGGGGGGCTCTCCTACAATGAGCAGTTCTTC.